This TCR beta chain was identified in a study of cytomegalovirus exposure and HLA in healthy donors (dated 2017 in TCRdb). Study-wide context: An earlier analysis of some 550 of the donors reported 250 to 300 Gb of sequence data and 117 million unique TCR beta sequences from about 200 million T cells. Roughly 300 gigabases of sequencing data and 91 million or so unique TCR sequences made up an early release that covered nearly 650 HLA-typed donors. The study profiled the T cell repertoires of hundreds of subjects by immunosequencing and related them to cytomegalovirus serostatus. Rather than drawing on any new phenotypic data, the later analysis identified candidate immune exposures from TCR beta sequences and the way those sequences occurred across donors. Along with the approximately 650-subject first cohort, a separate validation cohort of over 90 different subjects was used. Roughly 5 DR-DQ haplotypes were handled as single units for association and clustering, since linkage in the cohort was strong. Among the roughly 400 genotyped donors, around 79% belonged to the genetic ancestry cluster associated with self-reported Caucasian donors. The study combined high-throughput TCR immunosequencing, statistical association of individual TCRs with disease status, and machine learning to predict cytomegalovirus infection status. A later analysis re-analyzed previously published TCR beta repertoires from 500 to 700 donors and added high-resolution HLA genotyping to study TCR occurrence patterns. An earlier analysis of some 500 of the donors used high-throughput TCR beta sequencing to judge whether each TCR beta V gene segment behaved as functional or pseudogenic. Alongside the repertoire data, information on donor age, sex, ethnicity and CMV serostatus was compiled. The number of typed donors differed by locus: about 620-640 for A, B, C, DRB1 and DQB1; approximately 520 for DQA1; approximately 610 for DPA1; and 400 to 480 for DPB1. HLA typing included class I and class II loci at four-digit resolution. Among about 410 genotyped donors of the cohort, an average of about 220,000 unique TCR beta nucleotide sequences was sequenced per donor, of which about 20% were non-productive. The study aimed to test whether signatures of past pathogen exposure could be identified by cataloging public T cell receptors. Every discovery cohort repertoire had been produced on one sequencing platform. A later genetic analysis took genome-wide SNP genotypes for about 55% of the roughly 700 donors and used that subset as a discovery cohort. The paper's findings and limits, for the study overall: When HLA alleles, especially DR and DQ, strongly co-occurred, TCR associations were difficult to assign to individual alleles. The earlier analysis of about 600 of the donors excluded 15 to 20 rarely observed V segments, including chromosome 9 orphons, because counts were too low. The authors suggested that the approach could potentially be extended to other disease states and immunological phenotypes. The presence/absence analyses assumed that sequencing depth was roughly uniform across donors, and that assumption may not be true. Correlated functional status among segregating V segments might reflect linkage disequilibrium, but an unknown experimental factor could not be ruled out. A later analysis associated about 18,000 TCR beta sequences with specific HLA alleles at a false discovery rate of 0.05. A later analysis found that TCR association rates varied across HLA loci, with DRB1 alleles showing the most associated TCRs and HLA-C alleles the fewest. Because HLA typing was unavailable for some donors at each locus, only the typed subset was used in association tests. The classifier was reported to diagnose cytomegalovirus status with high specificity and sensitivity in both the original and validation cohorts. A later analysis reported that several top co-occurrence clusters appeared linked to parvovirus B19, influenza, CMV and Epstein-Barr virus. In vitro tests confirmed that three of the cytomegalovirus-associated TCR beta chains recognize cytomegalovirus antigens. A group of highly shared sequence variants was considered likely to be a technical artifact of the sequencing pipeline. An earlier analysis of 587 of the donors showed that most TCR beta V segments appeared in productive rearrangements either about 90% or about 30% of the time, which broadly matched IMGT annotations. According to a later analysis, most CMV-associated TCR beta chains appeared to be HLA-restricted, and the HLA associations seemed to be driven largely by CMV exposure. In a later genetic analysis, fewer N-insertions in productive TCRs were reported among donors in an Asian-associated ancestry cluster than the roughly 640-donor mean. The only immune exposure information available for the cohort was CMV serostatus. Some IMGT-functional V segments, including TRBV6-2 and TRBV6-3, could not be distinguished by the 87-base-pair reads and were therefore excluded. In a later analysis, HLA-associated TCR beta chains showed more clonal expansion and lower generation probabilities than non-associated chains that were equally common. A total of fewer than 200 TCR beta chains were listed by the study as associated with cytomegalovirus. Only TCR beta chains were sequenced in this cohort, and the absence of alpha or paired-chain data limited detectable features. Most TCR sequences were observed very rarely across donors, whereas some public TCRs were present in many individuals. In a later genetic analysis, a missense DCLRE1C variant was associated with V-gene and J-gene trimming of TCR beta chains, and the association was replicated in an independent cohort. A further reported finding was that TCR beta sequences accurately predicted the HLA-A and HLA-B alleles for most subjects in the first cohort.

About this clone itself: Which antigen it targets is not known. Base quality data are lacking; no much larger clone is found one base away.

The cohort comprised more than 550 healthy bone marrow donors. At the time of sampling, every cohort member was nominally healthy, though immune exposures that went unrecorded were likely present. The donor was CMV seropositive and belonged to the group of some 290 seropositive cohort members. A peripheral blood sample was provided by each donor, and peripheral blood mononuclear cells were used for TCR beta sequencing. The Qiagen DNeasy Blood Extraction Kit was used to extract genomic DNA from the blood cell samples. Its CDR3 holds 13 amino acids, cysteine through phenylalanine. Solely the CDR3 DNA is kept, with 39 bases framed from the first base. For this chain, trimming is 2 bases at the V end and 9 bases at the J end, and the number of junction bases without a gene match is 7. Per the germline V gene (reference sequence), GTSNPN is the CDR1 and SVGIG is the CDR2. The library was produced with the immunoSEQ multiplex PCR assay. For the multiplex PCR, a mixture combining 60 forward primers for TCR Vbeta segments and 13 reverse primers for TCR Jbeta segments was used. The CDR3 region of rearranged TCR beta genes was amplified from genomic DNA with a multiplex PCR assay. The amplified TCR beta libraries were sequenced on the Illumina HiSeq System as 87-base-pair reads. Turning to the authors' computational methods: In a later analysis, 70 million to 95 million unique TCR beta chains were counted across the approximately 670 repertoires, and roughly 11 million of these chains were shared by at least two donors. To remove PCR and sequencing errors, raw reads were error-corrected and collapsed into unique sequences using a nearest-neighbor algorithm that merged closely related sequences. Alignment of CDR3 sequences to IMGT reference sequences was used to assign V, D and J gene segments. For a sequence to be retained, a match of at least six nucleotides was required to both a V gene segment and a J gene segment. Rearrangements were classified as productive when the CDR3 lacked stop codons and remained in frame with V and J, and all other rearrangements were classified as non-productive. Following IMGT convention, CDR3 was defined as the stretch from the second conserved V-encoded cysteine up to the conserved J-encoded phenylalanine. The earlier analysis of about 590 of the donors excluded sequences that lacked an unambiguous match to a single V gene segment. In an earlier analysis of approximately 590 of the donors, a V segment was called functional when productive rearrangements were above 56.7%, and segregating when the standard deviation between donors exceeded 5%. A statistical classification framework was developed to diagnose cytomegalovirus status using the catalog of TCR beta chain sequences. V and J gene assignment, in a later analysis, came from comparing TCR nucleotide sequences with IMGT/GENE-DB human TR gene sequences. The TCRdist pipeline was used in a later analysis to assign CDR3 sequences and most-parsimonious VDJ recombination scenarios. In a later analysis, every TCR beta chain was defined by the combination of its CDR3 amino acid sequence and its V-gene family, and reads without a unique V-gene family were dropped. As a way to deal with suspected cross-contamination and a sequencing artifact, a later analysis dropped approximately 590 nucleotide sequences that were highly shared and had low generation probability. In a later analysis, a clonal expansion index for each public chain was calculated from normalized within-repertoire ranks of inferred template counts. In a later analysis, generation probabilities were computed with a VDJ recombination model fitted to out-of-frame rearrangements, and the resulting probabilities were checked against IGoR. A later analysis scored TCR-TCR, TCR-HLA and TCR-CMV co-occurrence with hypergeometric tests, applying a repertoire-size bias correction to TCR pairs. In a later analysis, false discovery rates were estimated by permuting HLA or CMV assignments 20 times. A later analysis grouped co-occurring TCRs with DBSCAN, adding TCRdist sequence similarity when clustering within HLA-allele-positive subsets. Repertoires with fewer than 30,000 or more than 120,000 public chains, plus five repertoires with anomalous nucleotide sharing, were excluded from co-occurrence clustering. TCRdb re-hosts the immuneACCESS table, in-frame sequences only. Its copies lack some clones; in the studies checked, an unresolved V gene accounts for under half of them, and the cause for the rest is not known. V, J and clone size are taken as reported in that table, and D and trimming were inferred from the DNA itself. The sample records more than 85,000 clones, about 80% of which are singletons. The ten largest account for roughly 2.9% of the sample.

The TCR sequence derives from a woman aged 60-75 years in good health and CMV-seropositive. Sequences were obtained from PBMCs. The rearranged segments are TRBV30 and TRBJ2-1; 7 of the junction bases match TRBD1. The CDR3 region reads CAWSTTGHGEQFF. The sequence in DNA is TGTGCCTGGAGTACGACAGGGCATGGTGAGCAGTTCTTC.